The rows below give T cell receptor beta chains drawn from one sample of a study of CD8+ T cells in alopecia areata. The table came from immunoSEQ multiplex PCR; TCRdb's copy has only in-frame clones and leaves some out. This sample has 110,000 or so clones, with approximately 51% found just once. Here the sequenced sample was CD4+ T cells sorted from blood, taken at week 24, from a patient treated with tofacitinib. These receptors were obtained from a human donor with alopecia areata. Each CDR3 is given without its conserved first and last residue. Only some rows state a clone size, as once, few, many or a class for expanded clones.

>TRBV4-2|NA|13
ASSQGAATSYEQY
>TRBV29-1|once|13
SASGTREFTDTQY
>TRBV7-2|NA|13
ASSVGGQGIYEQY
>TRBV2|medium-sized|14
ASSEWTSGSYNEQF
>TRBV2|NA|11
ATQIRQADTQY
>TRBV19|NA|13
ASSKPGQSSYEQY
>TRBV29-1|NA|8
SVDGYGYT
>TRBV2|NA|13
ASSRLAGRPHEQF
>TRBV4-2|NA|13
ASSQGLATLYEQY
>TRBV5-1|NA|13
ASSLTSGGYNEQF
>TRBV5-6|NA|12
ASSRAGGHLGQF
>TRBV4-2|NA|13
ASSQDLPGANVLT
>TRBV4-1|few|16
ASSQEPSDRASVQPQH
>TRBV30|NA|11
AWGFRSNQPQH
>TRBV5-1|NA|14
ASSMEVTSGTDTQY
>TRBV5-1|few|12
ASSSDRENTEAF
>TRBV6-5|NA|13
ASSYNRDSNQPQH
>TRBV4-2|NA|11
ATTYGTGHGYT